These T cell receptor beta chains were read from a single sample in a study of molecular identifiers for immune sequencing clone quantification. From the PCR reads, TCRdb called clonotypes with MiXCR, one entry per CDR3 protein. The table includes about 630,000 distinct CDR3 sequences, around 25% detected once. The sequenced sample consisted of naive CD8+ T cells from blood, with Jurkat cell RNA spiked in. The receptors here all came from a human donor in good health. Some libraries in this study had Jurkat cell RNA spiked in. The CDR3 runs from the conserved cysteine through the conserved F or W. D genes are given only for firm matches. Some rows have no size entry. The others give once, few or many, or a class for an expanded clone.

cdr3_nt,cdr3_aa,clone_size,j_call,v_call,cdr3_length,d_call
TGTGCCACTGCCTGGACAGGGAGCTATAATTCACCCCTCCACTTT,CATAWTGSYNSPLHF,NA,TRBJ1-6,TRBV19,15,TRBD1
TGCGCCAGCAGCCATGATTGGGGGCGTACCGGGGAGCTGTTTTTT,CASSHDWGRTGELFF,NA,TRBJ2-2,TRBV4-3,15,NA
TGTGCCAGCAGCCATAGGACAGCAGAAGGGACCCAGTACTTC,CASSHRTAEGTQYF,few,TRBJ2-5,TRBV14,14,NA
TGTGCCAGCAGTTCCCCAAAGGGGAGGGACACAGATACGCAGTATTTT,CASSSPKGRDTDTQYF,NA,TRBJ2-3,TRBV28,16,TRBD2
TGTGCCAGCAGCTTAGCTGGGGACCATTCCTACGAGCAGTACTTC,CASSLAGDHSYEQYF,many,TRBJ2-7,TRBV7-2,15,NA
TGTGCCAGCAGTTCCACCCCGACAGGCCTGAACACTGAAGCTTTCTTT,CASSSTPTGLNTEAFF,few,TRBJ1-1,TRBV6-5,16,NA
TGTGCCAGCAGCTGGGGACTAGCGGGAGAGGAGACCCAGTACTTC,CASSWGLAGEETQYF,NA,TRBJ2-5,TRBV3-1,15,TRBD2
TGTGCCAGCAGCTTGGCGGGGACCTACAATGAGCAGTTCTTC,CASSLAGTYNEQFF,many,TRBJ2-1,TRBV7-9,14,NA
TGTGCCAGCGGATCCGGGACAGGGGGTTTGGTTGGAGCTTTCTTT,CASGSGTGGLVGAFF,NA,TRBJ1-1,TRBV2,15,TRBD1
TGTGCCAGCAGCTTAGTGGGGGGCGACGAGCAGTACTTC,CASSLVGGDEQYF,NA,TRBJ2-7,TRBV7-2,13,NA